This passage covers 32 T cell receptor beta chains from one sample sequenced in a study of blood T cell repertoires in COVID-19. TCRdb keeps only in-frame clones here, not all; method: immunoSEQ multiplex PCR. This sample has around 400,000 clones, with roughly 90% found just once. Sequencing was done on a sample of peripheral blood. The receptors stem from a man aged 35 to 55 with acute or convalescent COVID-19.

This clone has a single count. V and J are TRBV5-1 and TRBJ1-4; a weak D match, TRBD1 (6 bases). Germline V lookup: CDR1 SGHRS, CDR2 YFSETQ. The CDR3 loop spans 15 amino acids. V lost 2 bases to trimming and J lost 4 bases, with 12 bases between them. The CDR3 DNA sequence: TGCGCCAGCAGCTTATCAGGGGCGAATAATGAAAAACTGTTTTTT. The encoded protein is CASSLSGANNEKLFF. Combining the CDR3 with reference TRBV5-1 and TRBJ1-4 gives the whole variable domain KAGVTQTPRYLIKTRGQQVTLSCSPISGHRSVSWYQQTPGQGLQFLFEYFSETQRNKGNFPGRFSGRQFSNSRSEMNVSTLELGDSALYLCASSLSGANNEKLFFGSGTQLSVL.

The rearrangement uses TRBV6-1 and TRBJ1-4; D might be TRBD1 (6 bases). Germline CDR1 MNHNS, CDR2 SASEGT. The CDR3 consists of 15 residues. With 0 bases removed from V and 1 base from J, the gap between germline ends came to 6 bases. The chain's CDR3 is CASSEAGGTNEKLFF. CDR3 in DNA: TGTGCCAGCAGTGAAGCAGGGGGAACTAATGAAAAACTGTTTTTT.

The gene calls are TRBV29-1 and TRBJ2-5; 8 nucleotides align to TRBD2. CDR3 length equals 13 residues. Trimming removed 7 bases from V and 5 bases from J; junction bases left unmatched: 9. In germline, CDR1 is SQVTM, CDR2 ANQGSEA. For the CDR3, the DNA is TGCAGCGCCCCGGGACTAGTCTCGGAGACCCAGTACTTC. This gives the protein CSAPGLVSETQYF.

This chain links TRBV19 with TRBJ2-2; 8 nucleotides align to TRBD1. The CDR3 runs to 17 residues. CDR1 is LNHDA, CDR2 SQIVND, per germline (reference sequence). The V segment lost 5 bases and the J segment 4 bases; nucleotides outside the gene matches: 12. DNA of the CDR3: TGTGCCAGTAGTCCCCCAGAGTGGACAGGGAGCACCGGGGAGCTGTTTTTT. Residues: CASSPPEWTGSTGELFF.

The chain employs TRBV9 and TRBJ1-4, with TRBD1 identical over 7 bases. With V trimmed by 3 bases and J by 3 bases, 5 bases remained unmatched. The germline V gene encodes CDR1 SGDLS and CDR2 YYNGEE. CDR3 size: 15 residues. CDR3 in DNA: TGTGCCAGCAGCGGGGGGACAGCCTCTAATGAAAAACTGTTTTTT. Translating gives CASSGGTASNEKLFF.

The rearrangement uses TRBV24-1 and TRBJ2-1; 10 nucleotides agree with TRBD2. This CDR3 spans 16 amino acids. CDR1 is KGHDR and CDR2 is SFDVKD in the germline V gene. The J segment lost 7 bases and the V segment lost 9 bases, leaving 14 bases of the junction unmatched. The CDR3, as DNA: TGTGCCACCTCCAGAGGAGTAGCGGGGGGCGAAAATGAGCAGTTCTTC. It translates to CATSRGVAGGENEQFF.

The chain joins TRBV28 to TRBJ2-2, with 9 nucleotides matching TRBD2. V was clipped by 6 bases and J by 3 bases; unmatched bases: 11. There are 17 residues in the CDR3. The V gene's germline CDR1 is MDHEN and CDR2 SYDVKM. The CDR3 region is CASRTERGDIDTGELFF. CDR3 bases: TGTGCCAGCAGGACGGAGCGGGGGGACATAGACACCGGGGAGCTGTTTTTT.

This chain joins TRBV5-1 and TRBJ1-6, with TRBD1 matching over 9 bases. V lost 4 bases to trimming and J lost 8 bases; unmatched junction nucleotides: 10. Germline values: CDR1 SGHRS, CDR2 YFSETQ. The length of the CDR3 is 16 residues. The CDR3 coding sequence is TGCGCCAGCAGCAGCTTGACAGGGGGGTTGGATTCACCCCTCCACTTT. This sequence encodes CASSSLTGGLDSPLHF.

The chain uses TRBV2 and TRBJ1-4, with TRBD1 identical over 9 bases. Germline V CDR1 and CDR2: SNHLY, FYNNEI. V trimming: 5 bases; J trimming: 6 bases; junction bases outside the gene matches: 4. The CDR3 has 14 residues. In DNA form, the CDR3 reads TGTGCCAGCAGTATACAGGGGGCGCATGAAAAACTGTTTTTT. Protein sequence: CASSIQGAHEKLFF.

This chain connects TRBV11-3 to TRBJ1-1; tentatively, D is TRBD1 (6 bases). Germline V gives CDR1 SGHNT, CDR2 YENEEA. The CDR3 is 14 residues long. Trimming pared 4 bases from V and 8 bases from J, leaving 17 bases between. The CDR3 here is CASSSRGGLTEAFF. CDR3 coding DNA: TGTGCCAGCAGCTCCCGGGGGGGGCTCACCGAAGCTTTCTTT.

The J gene is TRBJ2-7, the V gene TRBV6-2 or TRBV6-3, with D perhaps matching TRBD1 (6 bases). Germline V gene data show CDR1 as MNHEY and CDR2 as SVGEGT. The CDR3 sequence is 15 residues long. V lost 2 bases and J lost 6, with 17 bases in between. CDR3 bases: TGTGCCAGCAGTTACCCTACAGGGTACTTAAGCGAGCAGTACTTC. This encodes CASSYPTGYLSEQYF.

The V gene is TRBV18, the J gene TRBJ1-3, with TRBD1 as a possible D gene (6 bases). Germline V gives CDR1 KGHSH, CDR2 LQKENI. This CDR3 comprises 16 residues. V dropped 2 bases and J dropped 0 bases, with 11 bases sitting between them. CDR3 sequence (DNA): TGTGCCAGCTCACCAGAGACAGGCTACTCTGGAAACACCATATATTTT. Its translation: CASSPETGYSGNTIYF.

This chain links TRBV4-2 with TRBJ1-6; D perhaps matches TRBD1 (5 bases). Looked up from germline, CDR1 is LGHNA and CDR2 is YNFKEQ. Trimming left V 3 bases short and J 7 bases short, with 16 bases between. CDR3 length: 16 residues. This CDR3 reads CASSQERGLRNSPLHF. The DNA for the CDR3 is TGTGCCAGCAGCCAGGAAAGGGGACTACGAAATTCACCCCTCCACTTT.

CDR3 in amino acids: CASSQLQGPHEQYF. The CDR3 DNA sequence: TGTGCCAGCAGCCAACTACAGGGGCCCCACGAGCAGTACTTC. This chain links TRBV7-8 with TRBJ2-7, with 7 bases aligning to TRBD1. Germline lookup yields CDR1 SGHVS and CDR2 FQNEAQ. Trimming at V came to 5 bases and at J to 5 bases, leaving 9 bases not matched to a gene. CDR3 length: 14 residues. The variable domain in full, completed from reference TRBV7-8 and TRBJ2-7, reads GAGVSQSPRYKVAKRGQDVALRCDPISGHVSLFWYQQALGQGPEFLTYFQNEAQLDKSGLPSDRFFAERPEGSVSTLKIQRTQQEDSAVYLCASSQLQGPHEQYFGPGTRLTVT.

The rearrangement joins TRBV2 to TRBJ2-1, with 7 bases that match TRBD1. The V segment lost 10 bases and the J segment 5 bases; nucleotides outside the gene matches: 20. The CDR3 covers 17 residues. From germline, CDR1 is SNHLY and CDR2 FYNNEI. As DNA, the CDR3 is TGTGCCACCACACGTCAGGATAAGGGGGCGACTGACAATGAGCAGTTCTTC. Translated, it gives CATTRQDKGATDNEQFF.

The rearrangement joins TRBV2 to TRBJ2-1; 11 bases are shared with TRBD2. The CDR3 sequence is 17 residues long. Germline assignment: CDR1 SNHLY and CDR2 FYNNEI. After removal of 1 base from V and 2 bases from J, the junction contained 4 bases not matched to a gene. The CDR3, as DNA: TGTGCCAGCAGTGAAGGGACTAGCGGGTCAGCCTACAATGAGCAGTTCTTC. Protein product: CASSEGTSGSAYNEQFF.

The chain joins TRBV5-8 to TRBJ1-5, with D tentatively TRBD1 (6 bases). The CDR3 consists of 15 residues. CDR1 and CDR2 from the germline V gene are SGHTS and YDEGEE. Trimming removed 6 bases at V and 2 bases at J, with 15 bases between. CDR3 sequence: CASTSQGFRNQPQHF. In DNA, the CDR3 is TGTGCCAGCACCTCACAGGGTTTTCGCAATCAGCCCCAGCATTTT. Drawing the rest from reference TRBV5-8 and TRBJ1-5, the complete variable domain is EAGVTQSPTHLIKTRGQQATLRCSPISGHTSVYWYQQALGLGLQFLLWYDEGEERNRGNFPPRFSGRQFPNYSSELNVNALELEDSALYLCASTSQGFRNQPQHFGDGTRLSIL.

This chain joins TRBV5-1 and TRBJ1-4, with a possible D match to TRBD1 (6 bases). CDR1 is SGHRS and CDR2 is YFSETQ in the germline V gene. This CDR3 contains 15 residues. V was shortened by 0 bases and J by 3 bases, with 9 bases between the two germline ends. CDR3 residues: CASSLEGGANEKLFF. CDR3 nucleotide sequence: TGCGCCAGCAGCTTGGAAGGGGGAGCTAATGAAAAACTGTTTTTT.

The chain uses TRBV5-1 and TRBJ2-5; 11 positions agree with TRBD2. The V segment lost 3 bases and the J segment 8 bases; nucleotides outside the gene matches: 6. The CDR3 runs 14 residues. Germline-derived CDR1 and CDR2 are SGHRS and YFSETQ. The CDR3 spells CASSSTSGRSTQYF. The CDR3 DNA sequence: TGCGCCAGCAGCTCAACTAGCGGGAGAAGTACCCAGTACTTC.

V usage is TRBV5-1 and J usage is TRBJ2-1, with D hard to call. With 3 bases removed from V and 0 bases from J, the gap between germline ends came to 13 bases. The CDR3 loop spans 16 amino acids. Germline V gene sequence: CDR1 SGHRS, CDR2 YFSETQ. This CDR3 reads CASSSQTDLSYNEQFF. CDR3 nucleotide sequence: TGCGCCAGCAGCTCCCAAACAGATCTCTCCTACAATGAGCAGTTCTTC.

The rearrangement links TRBV6-5 to TRBJ2-1, with 9 nucleotides matching TRBD2. Germline CDR1 reads MNHEY; CDR2 reads SVGAGI. The V and J ends lost 2 bases and 5 bases, in that order; junction bases with no gene match: 1. The CDR3 has 14 amino acids. In DNA form, the CDR3 reads TGTGCCAGCAGTTACGCGGGGGGGGACAATGAGCAGTTCTTC. It encodes CASSYAGGDNEQFF.

V is TRBV27 and J is TRBJ2-7, with TRBD1 matching over 10 bases. CDR1 and CDR2 (germline): MNHEY, SMNVEV (reference sequence). J gave up 4 bases and V 5 bases, and 8 bases lay outside the gene matches. The CDR3 has 15 amino acids. In nucleotides, the CDR3 is TGTGCCAGCAGTCTTAGACAGGGGGCATGGTACGAGCAGTACTTC. It codes for CASSLRQGAWYEQYF.

The chain links TRBV29-1 to TRBJ1-2, with 7 positions matching TRBD1. Germline values: CDR1 SQVTM, CDR2 ANQGSEA. J lost 6 bases, V lost 4 bases, and 8 bases had no gene match. This CDR3 contains 13 residues. The CDR3 bases are TGCAGCGTTGGGGGGGTAACAGGGGATGGCTACACCTTC. It specifies CSVGGVTGDGYTF.

V is TRBV5-1 and J is TRBJ2-4; D gene unclear. The V and J ends lost 0 bases and 1 base respectively, with 5 bases between them. The CDR3 covers 14 residues. Germline CDR1 reads SGHRS; CDR2 reads YFSETQ. The CDR3: CASSLAGAKNIQYF. CDR3 nucleotide sequence: TGCGCCAGCAGCTTGGCCGGGGCCAAAAACATTCAGTACTTC.

This sequence joins TRBV27 and TRBJ2-7, with D perhaps matching TRBD1 (6 bases). CDR3 length equals 15 residues. Germline assignment: CDR1 MNHEY and CDR2 SMNVEV (reference sequence). Trimming pared 1 base from V and 5 bases from J, leaving 15 bases between. The CDR3 DNA reads TGTGCCAGCAGTTTATTTGCCAGGGGACGGGACGAGCAGTACTTC. Its protein product is CASSLFARGRDEQYF.

The chain couples TRBV7-8 to TRBJ1-6; 9 bases map to TRBD1. Germline-derived CDR1 and CDR2 are SGHVS and FQNEAQ. Unmatched junction bases numbered 5, after V lost 3 bases and J lost 8 bases. There are 15 residues in the CDR3. The DNA for the CDR3 is TGTGCCAGCAGCTTGGGGACAGGGAACTATTCACCCCTCCACTTT. This gives the protein CASSLGTGNYSPLHF. Variable domain in full (rest from reference TRBV7-8 and TRBJ1-6): GAGVSQSPRYKVAKRGQDVALRCDPISGHVSLFWYQQALGQGPEFLTYFQNEAQLDKSGLPSDRFFAERPEGSVSTLKIQRTQQEDSAVYLCASSLGTGNYSPLHFGNGTRLTVT.

The chain links TRBV6-5 to TRBJ1-2; 7 positions agree with TRBD1. Germline-derived CDR1 and CDR2 are MNHEY and SVGAGI. The trim removed 6 bases at V and 4 bases at J, leaving 8 bases unmatched. The CDR3 loop spans 14 amino acids. This CDR3 is CASSVLGTAYGYTF. CDR3 nucleotide sequence: TGTGCCAGCAGCGTCCTTGGGACAGCCTATGGCTACACCTTC.

The CDR3 DNA is TGTGCCTGGAGTGTTTTCGGGACAGGGAGGGCGGGAGATACGCAGTATTTT. Its translation: CAWSVFGTGRAGDTQYF. The chain employs TRBV30 and TRBJ2-3; 9 bases agree with TRBD1. This CDR3 contains 17 residues. Trimming cost V 0 bases and J 5 bases; bases outside gene matches: 12. From germline, CDR1 is GTSNPN and CDR2 SVGIG (reference sequence).

V is TRBV7-6 and J is TRBJ2-7; TRBD2 matches 15 bases. The CDR3 covers 17 residues. Looked up from germline, CDR1 is SGHVS and CDR2 is FNYEAQ. After removal of 5 bases from V and 0 bases from J, the junction contained 5 bases not matched to a gene. CDR3: CASSTGTSGGFSYEQYF. The DNA of the CDR3 is TGTGCCAGCAGCACGGGGACTAGCGGGGGGTTCTCCTACGAGCAGTACTTC.

The chain carries TRBV6-5 and TRBJ2-2, with a possible D match to TRBD2 (5 bases). V lost 3 bases, J lost 6 bases, and 11 bases lay in between. The CDR3 spans 14 residues. Looked up from germline, CDR1 is MNHEY and CDR2 is SVGAGI. In nucleotides, the CDR3 is TGTGCCAGCAGTTATCGGGGTTTGTCCGGGGAGCTGTTTTTT. Encoded protein: CASSYRGLSGELFF.

This clone was seen once. The J gene is TRBJ2-2, the V gene TRBV2; D possibly corresponds to TRBD1 (6 bases). This CDR3 contains 13 residues. Trimming left V 6 bases short and J 5 bases short, with 10 bases between. The germline CDR1 and CDR2 sequences are SNHLY and FYNNEI. CDR3 region: CASRADRTGELFF. CDR3 bases: TGTGCCAGCAGGGCTGACAGGACCGGGGAGCTGTTTTTT.

This clone is termed medium-sized (0.01 to 0.1%). The sample has other DNA sequences that encode this CDR3 too. This chain links TRBV6-2 or TRBV6-3 with TRBJ2-1; TRBD1 agrees at 7 bases. This CDR3 contains 15 residues. Germline loops: CDR1 MNHEY, CDR2 SVGEGT. V gave up 2 bases and J gave up 0 bases; unmatched junction bases: 1. The CDR3: CASSYRDSSYNEQFF. The CDR3 region has the DNA TGTGCCAGCAGTTACCGGGACAGCTCCTACAATGAGCAGTTCTTC.